These T cell receptor beta chains were read from a single sample in a study of OX40 agonist ivuxolimab in advanced cancers. Assay used: immunoSEQ multiplex PCR; TCRdb lists only in-frame clones, some missing. This sample has 50,000 to 65,000 clones; about 91% occur once, and the top ten carry around an eighth. Sample: CD4+ or CD8+ T cells sorted from blood, taken in a trial of the OX40 agonist ivuxolimab. These receptors were collected from an adult with an advanced solid tumor such as melanoma, head and neck, liver or kidney cancer. Each CDR3 is given with its conserved first and last residue. D genes are given only for firm matches.

cdr3_aa v_call d_call j_call
CASSPQNYGYTF TRBV18 - TRBJ1-2
CASSQRGRKTQYF TRBV14 TRBD1 TRBJ2-5
CASSLGSEAFF TRBV11-2 - TRBJ1-1
CASSIAGGETQYF TRBV19 - TRBJ2-5
CASSLGQGQETQYF TRBV7-3 TRBD1 TRBJ2-5
CASSQVGSADYGYTF TRBV4-1 - TRBJ1-2
CASRDNSDAYEQYF TRBV2 - TRBJ2-7
CSVDKLDAGRADTQYF TRBV29-1 TRBD2 TRBJ2-3
CASSQVRLAPYEQYF TRBV4-1 TRBD2 TRBJ2-7
CASSEAKNTYQETQYF TRBV2 - TRBJ2-5
CASSQHSHINQPQHF TRBV4-2 - TRBJ1-5
CASSLPLSGRSDEQYF TRBV7-8 TRBD2 TRBJ2-7
CAWRGDSLYGYTF TRBV30 TRBD1 TRBJ1-2